This T cell receptor (beta chain) was recovered during a study of T cell responses to AZD1222 COVID-19 vaccine. This table comes from immunoSEQ multiplex PCR, and its TCRdb copy is limited to in-frame clones, with some not included. Of roughly 120,000 clones listed, roughly 92% were seen once; the top ten hold around 1.5%. The germline gives CDR1 MNHNY, CDR2 SVGAGI (reference sequence). V dropped 6 bases and J dropped 3 bases, with 12 bases sitting between them. The CDR3 sequence is 13 residues long. Findings of the study overall: Spike-specific TCR breadth and depth were elevated following two AZD1222 doses.

Concerning this clone: What it recognizes is unknown.

The TCR sequence derives from an adult who received the AZD1222 COVID-19 vaccine. The genes are TRBV6-6 and TRBJ2-7; either TRBD1 or TRBD2 may fit D (5 bases each). Sequences were derived from peripheral blood, sampled 28 days after the second AZD1222 dose. CDR3 region: CASSLGPFYEQYF. DNA of the CDR3: TGTGCCAGCAGCCTGGGACCTTTCTACGAGCAGTACTTC.